This T cell receptor beta chain was sequenced for a study of molecular identifiers for immune sequencing clone quantification. Study-wide results and caveats: Spiked TCR RNA from one Jurkat cell reportedly showed up when mixed among one million naive cells.

A remark on this clonotype: The antigen is unknown. A much larger clone lies a single base off, so this may be a read error.

Listed TCR primers, together with previously described methods, were used for the bulk TCR libraries. TCRdb itself ran the PCR reads through MiXCR, one entry per CDR3 protein. The sample includes about 640,000 distinct CDR3 sequences, less than 20% of them seen just once. A CD8+CD4-CCR7+CD45RA+ gate was used to sort naive CD8 T cells. The TCR sequence derives from a human donor in good health. Some libraries in this study had Jurkat cell RNA spiked in. The sample consisted of naive CD8+ T cells from blood, with Jurkat cell RNA spiked in. Documented subset: FACS-sorted CD8+CD4-CCR7+CD45RA+ naive T cells.

DNA of the CDR3: TGTGCCAGCGGCCGGGATCCGGGAGGCCCTCAGCACGAGCAGTACTTC. Protein sequence: CASGRDPGGPQHEQYF. This chain uses TRBV12-3 or TRBV12-4 with TRBJ2-7, with 7 bases matching TRBD2. V shed 8 bases and J 5 bases; nucleotides not matched to a gene: 18. This CDR3 is built from 16 residues.